This entry is about one T cell receptor beta chain. V was shortened by 3 bases and J by 6 bases, with 6 bases between the two germline ends. The CDR3 covers 12 residues. Germline V lookup: CDR1 SNHLY, CDR2 FYNNEI. This sample is part of a study of cytomegalovirus exposure and HLA in healthy donors. Study overall: Earlier sequencing of 200 million or so T cells yielded roughly 120 million unique TCR beta sequences.

PCR involved 60 Vbeta and 13 Jbeta primers. Under the authors' procedure: Later, an analysis found 75 million to 100 million unique TCR beta chains, and some 10 million of these were shared. Sequencing was performed with immunoSEQ multiplex PCR; in TCRdb, only in-frame clones are kept and a portion is missing. Clone size and the V and J calls come from that table; the DNA yielded D and trimming. The profile shows roughly 180,000 clones, 75% to 90% of them singletons. Sequencing used PBMCs. The sequence derives from a boy aged 2 to 10 in good health and CMV-seronegative. V gene TRBV2 combines with J gene TRBJ1-5, with D unresolved. The CDR3 nucleotides are TGTGCCAGCAGTGACCCCTCTCAGCCCCAGCATTTT. Protein: CASSDPSQPQHF.